The 13 T cell receptor beta chains below were found in one sample sequenced in a study of tissue T cells after allogeneic stem cell transplantation. Data came from immunoSEQ multiplex PCR; TCRdb stores just in-frame clones and leaves some out. The sample contains about 17,000 clones, just over 70% of which appear only once. The sequencing sample was made of spleen. These receptors were taken from a female BALB/c mouse in good health. The strain's MHC: H2-d.

Note on this clone: Genes here carry mouse names. Sequencing ends 1 residue short of the CDR3 end; the germline J gene provides the rest. This sequence joins TRBV19 and TRBJ2-5; D is possibly TRBD1 (6 bases). V shed 1 base and J shed 0 bases, with 6 bases lying between them. Germline V gene sequence: CDR1 FNHDT, CDR2 SITEND (reference sequence). The CDR3 length is 14 residues. The covered CDR3 bases are TGTGCCAGCAGTATAAGGGGGAACCAAGACACCCAGTAC. Protein product: CASSIRGNQDTQY. The entire CDR3 protein is CASSIRGNQDTQYF.

This clone came up a few times. Gene labels here are mouse ones. The CDR3 spells CGARQGGNQAPLF. Incomplete CDR3 DNA: TGTGGTGCCCGACAGGGCGGCAACCAGGCTCCGCTT. This chain joins TRBV20 and TRBJ1-5, with TRBD1 matching over 7 bases. The DNA ends 1 residue before the CDR3 does, and the rest of the CDR3 is filled in from the germline J gene. The CDR3 runs 13 residues. CDR1 is GFQATS and CDR2 is STVNSAI in the germline V gene. V lost 6 bases, J lost 3 bases, and 5 bases stayed unmatched.

Note on this clone: Genes here carry mouse names. The read terminates 1 residue ahead of where the CDR3 ends, so the germline J gene completes it. The rearrangement links TRBV19 to TRBJ2-3; TRBD2 matches at 8 bases. Germline values: CDR1 FNHDT, CDR2 SITEND (reference sequence). The CDR3 is made up of 15 amino acids. The junction had 8 bases not matched to a gene; V was cut back by 5 bases and J by 3 bases. CDR3 loop: CASSPWGARAETLYF. CDR3 DNA, as far as it was read: TGTGCCAGCAGCCCCTGGGGGGCGCGGGCAGAAACGCTGTAT. The variable domain in full, completed from reference TRBV19 and TRBJ2-3, reads GGIITQTPKFLIGQEGQKLTLKCQQNFNHDTMYWYRQDSGKGLRLIYYSITENDLQKGDLSEGYDASREKKSSFSLTVTSAQKNEMAVFLCASSPWGARAETLYFGSGTRLTVL.

About this clone: All gene names here are mouse names. The CDR3 end lies 1 residue beyond the end of the read and is filled in from the germline J gene. The chain links TRBV24 to TRBJ1-3; the D is unclear. Per germline, CDR1 KGHTA and CDR2 FRNEEI. This CDR3 contains 14 residues. Trimming cost V 2 bases and J 0 bases, with 5 bases left between them. The sequenced CDR3 bases are TGTGCCAGCAGTCTGGGGTTTTCTGGAAATACGCTCTAT. This gives the protein CASSLGFSGNTLY. The full CDR3 protein reads CASSLGFSGNTLYF.

The sample holds a few counts of this clone. Gene names are the mouse ones. The read is 1 residue too short to cover the CDR3 end, so that end is filled in from the germline J gene. This sequence joins TRBV13-3 and TRBJ2-7; D is perhaps TRBD2 (6 bases). CDR3 length equals 10 residues. Germline V gene data show CDR1 as NNHDY and CDR2 as SYVADS. The V gene lost 5 bases and the J gene lost 9 bases, with 9 bases spanning the gap. The CDR3 protein is CASRNGGQYF. The DNA read from the CDR3 is TGTGCCAGCAGGAATGGGGGACAGTAC.

In this sample, this clone turned up a few times. Gene names denote mouse genes. Partial CDR3 DNA: TGTGCCAGCAAGGGGGGGGAAGTCTTC. This translates into CASKGGEVF. The complete CDR3 sequence is CASKGGEVFF. The rearrangement joins TRBV5 to TRBJ1-1, with D possibly being TRBD1 (6 bases). The CDR3 end is not reached by the read, which stops 1 residue before it; the germline J gene fills it in. This CDR3 is 10 amino acids long. The V gene's germline CDR1 is LGHNA and CDR2 YNLKQL (reference sequence). V was clipped by 7 bases and J by 8 bases, with 8 bases between them.

A note on this clone: Any gene name here is a mouse gene name. Read data end 1 residue before the CDR3 end; the end is taken from the germline J gene. The rearrangement uses TRBV19 and TRBJ2-7; the match to TRBD1 covers 8 bases. In germline, CDR1 is FNHDT, CDR2 SITEND (reference sequence). Germline trimming cut 5 bases from V and 6 bases from J; bases unmatched to any gene: 4. CDR3 length: 12 amino acids. The CDR3 loop is CASSPGGGEQYF. The part of the CDR3 DNA that was read is TGTGCCAGCAGCCCAGGGGGCGGTGAACAGTAC.

As concerns this clone: Genes and germline come from the mouse. The read falls 1 residue short of the CDR3 end, and the missing part is taken from the germline J gene. The V call is TRBV13-1, the J call TRBJ2-5; 8 nucleotides agree with TRBD2. The germline V gene has CDR1 NSHNY and CDR2 SYGAGN. The CDR3 runs 15 residues. The V gene end was trimmed by 0 bases and the J gene end by 8 bases; junction bases not matched to a gene: 8. This CDR3 reads CASSDERWGGVTQYF. CDR3 DNA (partial): TGTGCCAGCAGTGATGAACGGTGGGGGGGGGTCACCCAGTAC.

As for this clone: The listed genes are named as in mouse. The read ends 1 residue shy of where the CDR3 ends; the end is completed using the germline J gene. This chain uses TRBV31 with TRBJ2-1, with 8 bases aligning to TRBD1. This CDR3 region has 16 residues. The germline V gene encodes CDR1 GKSSPN and CDR2 SITVG. V was pared by 1 base and J by 0 bases, with 5 bases of the junction left unmatched. Incomplete CDR3 DNA: TGTGCCTGGAGTCCACGGACAGGGAGTAACTATGCTGAGCAGTTC. As protein: CAWSPRTGSNYAEQF. The CDR3 as a whole reads CAWSPRTGSNYAEQFF.

Remarks on this clone: Mouse names are used for the genes. Read coverage stops 1 residue before the CDR3 terminus; the germline J gene supplies the remainder. This sequence joins TRBV14 and TRBJ2-5, with 8 bases identical to TRBD1. The CDR3 has 12 residues. The germline CDR1 and CDR2 sequences are SGHDT and FRDEAV. V was pared by 5 bases and J by 6 bases, with 2 bases of the junction left unmatched. The CDR3 is CASSPGGDTQYF. CDR3 bases read: TGTGCCAGCAGCCCAGGGGGCGACACCCAGTAC.

About this clone itself: Mouse gene names apply. The missing CDR3 end, 1 residue past where the read stops, is filled in from the germline J gene. The chain has TRBV4 and TRBJ2-3; 12 nucleotides match TRBD2. The ends lost 4 bases at V and 7 bases at J; junction bases unmatched: 6. CDR1 and CDR2 (germline): LGHDT, YNNKQL (reference sequence). The CDR3 extends over 15 amino acids. The CDR3: CASSSGLGGAKTLYF. The sequenced CDR3 bases are TGTGCCAGCAGCTCGGGACTGGGGGGCGCCAAAACGCTGTAT.

Details on this clone: The germline and genes are mouse ones. The read comes to an end 1 residue before the CDR3 does, leaving the germline J gene to fill in the end. This chain connects TRBV13-2 to TRBJ2-5; perhaps TRBD1 as D (5 bases). The germline V and J ends were trimmed by 0 bases and 4 bases, with 6 bases remaining between them. The germline CDR1 and CDR2 sequences are NNHNN and SYGAGS (reference sequence). This CDR3 has 13 residues. The CDR3 sequence: CASGDGTKDTQYF. Partial CDR3 DNA: TGTGCCAGCGGTGATGGGACAAAAGACACCCAGTAC.

A note on this clone: Mouse germline and gene names are used. The read terminates 1 residue before the CDR3 end, so the remaining end is supplied by the germline J gene. The genes are TRBV5 and TRBJ1-1; possibly TRBD1 for D (5 bases). Germline lookup yields CDR1 LGHNA and CDR2 YNLKQL (reference sequence). CDR3 length: 14 amino acids. V was pared by 0 bases and J by 4 bases, with 9 bases between. CDR3 DNA, as far as it was read: TGTGCCAGCAGCCAAGACAGGGTAGGCACAGAAGTCTTC. It encodes CASSQDRVGTEVF. The CDR3 in its entirety is CASSQDRVGTEVFF.